This TCR beta chain was found in a study of cytomegalovirus exposure and HLA in healthy donors. Primers included in the PCR were 60 Vbeta and 13 Jbeta primers. Here immunoSEQ multiplex PCR was the method, and the copy in TCRdb shows in-frame clones only, minus some. The sample holds about 140,000 clones, about 80% seen once. This CDR3 region has 17 residues. Germline CDR1 is LGHNA and CDR2 is YSLEER. Trimming took off 0 bases at V and 4 bases at J, with 19 bases between the two ends. About this clone: Other DNA sequences in this specimen translate into the identical CDR3.

This TCR came from a middle-aged woman in good health and CMV-seronegative. The chain recombines TRBV4-3 with TRBJ2-7, with D possibly being TRBD2 (6 bases). Sequenced material: PBMCs. The CDR3 DNA follows: TGCGCCAGCAGCCAAGATGCGGGGAGACTAAACTCTTACGAGCAGTACTTC. This sequence encodes CASSQDAGRLNSYEQYF.